This T cell receptor beta chain is drawn from a study of technical replicates of blood from a few donors. Clones were read by immunoSEQ multiplex PCR, and TCRdb kept only the in-frame ones, dropping some. The table shows roughly 45,000 clones, with more than 85% occurring only once. This clone appeared once. Trimming took off 6 bases at V and 2 bases at J, with 11 bases between the two ends. This CDR3 has 14 residues. Germline lookup yields CDR1 SNHLY and CDR2 FYNNEI. The specimen was PBMCs. The clonotype was recovered from a human donor in good health. Some clones in this sample may be carry-over from other donors' samples. The gene calls are TRBV2 and TRBJ1-5; D remains unclear. CDR3 nucleotides: TGTGCCAGCAGCCTTGGAGGTGGCAATCAGCCCCAGCATTTT. This codes for CASSLGGGNQPQHF.